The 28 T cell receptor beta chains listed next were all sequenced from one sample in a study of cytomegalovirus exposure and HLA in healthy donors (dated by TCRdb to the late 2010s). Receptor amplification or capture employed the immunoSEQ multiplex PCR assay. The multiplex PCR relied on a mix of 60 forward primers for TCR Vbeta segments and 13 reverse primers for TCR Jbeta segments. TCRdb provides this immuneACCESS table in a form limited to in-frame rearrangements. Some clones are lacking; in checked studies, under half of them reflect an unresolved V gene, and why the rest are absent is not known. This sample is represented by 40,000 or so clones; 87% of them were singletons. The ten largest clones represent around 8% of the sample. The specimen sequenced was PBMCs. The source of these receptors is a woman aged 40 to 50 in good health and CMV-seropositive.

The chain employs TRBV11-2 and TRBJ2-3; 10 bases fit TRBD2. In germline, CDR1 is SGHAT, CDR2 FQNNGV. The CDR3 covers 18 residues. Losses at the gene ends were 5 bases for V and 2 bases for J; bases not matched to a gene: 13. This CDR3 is CASSGVAGGAGTTDTQYF. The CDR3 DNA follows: TGTGCCAGCAGCGGGGTAGCGGGGGGTGCCGGGACCACAGATACGCAGTATTTT.

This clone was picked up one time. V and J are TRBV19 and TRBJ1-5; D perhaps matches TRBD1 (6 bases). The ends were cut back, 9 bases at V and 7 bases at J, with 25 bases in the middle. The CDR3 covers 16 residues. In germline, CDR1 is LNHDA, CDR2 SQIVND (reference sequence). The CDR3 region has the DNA TGTGCCAGCACGAAAATATCAGGGGTCTATGGACAGCCCCAGCATTTT. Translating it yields CASTKISGVYGQPQHF.

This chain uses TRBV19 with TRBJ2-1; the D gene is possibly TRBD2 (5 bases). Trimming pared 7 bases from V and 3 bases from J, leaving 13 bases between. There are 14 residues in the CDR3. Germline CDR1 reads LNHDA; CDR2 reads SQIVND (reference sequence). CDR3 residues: CASTRERGYNEQFF. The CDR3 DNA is TGTGCCAGTACTAGGGAGAGAGGCTACAATGAGCAGTTCTTC.

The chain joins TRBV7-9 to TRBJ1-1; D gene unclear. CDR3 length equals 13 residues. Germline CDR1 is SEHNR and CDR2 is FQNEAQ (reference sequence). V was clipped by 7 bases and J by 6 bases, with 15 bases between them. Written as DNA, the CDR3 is TGTGCCAGCAACTTCGGAGTAGCGGCTGAAGCTTTCTTT. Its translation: CASNFGVAAEAFF. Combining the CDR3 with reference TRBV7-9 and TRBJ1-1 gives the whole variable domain DTGVSQNPRHKITKRGQNVTFRCDPISEHNRLYWYRQTLGQGPEFLTYFQNEAQLEKSRLLSDRFSAERPKGSFSTLEIQRTEQGDSAMYLCASNFGVAAEAFFGQGTRLTVV.

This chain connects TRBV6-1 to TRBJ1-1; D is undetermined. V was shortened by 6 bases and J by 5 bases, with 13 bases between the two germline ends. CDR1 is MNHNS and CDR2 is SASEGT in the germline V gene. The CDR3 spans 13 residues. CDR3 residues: CASRDFARTEAFF. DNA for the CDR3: TGTGCCAGCAGAGACTTTGCGAGAACTGAAGCTTTCTTT.

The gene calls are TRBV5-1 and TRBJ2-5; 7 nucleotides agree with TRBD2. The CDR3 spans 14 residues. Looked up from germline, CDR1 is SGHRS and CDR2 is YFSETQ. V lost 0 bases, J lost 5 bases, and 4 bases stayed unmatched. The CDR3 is CASSLDSGVETQYF. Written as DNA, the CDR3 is TGCGCCAGCAGCTTGGACAGCGGGGTGGAGACCCAGTACTTC.

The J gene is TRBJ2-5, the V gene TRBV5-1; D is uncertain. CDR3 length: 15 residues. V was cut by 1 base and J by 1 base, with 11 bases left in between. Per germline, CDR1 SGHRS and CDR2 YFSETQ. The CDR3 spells CASSLRGFVQETQYF. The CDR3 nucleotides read TGCGCCAGCAGCTTGAGAGGATTTGTCCAAGAGACCCAGTACTTC.

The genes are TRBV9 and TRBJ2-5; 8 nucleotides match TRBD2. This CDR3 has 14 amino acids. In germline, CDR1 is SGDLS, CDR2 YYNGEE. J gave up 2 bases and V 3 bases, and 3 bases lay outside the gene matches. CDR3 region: CASSESGSQETQYF. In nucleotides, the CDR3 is TGTGCCAGCAGCGAAAGCGGGAGTCAAGAGACCCAGTACTTC.

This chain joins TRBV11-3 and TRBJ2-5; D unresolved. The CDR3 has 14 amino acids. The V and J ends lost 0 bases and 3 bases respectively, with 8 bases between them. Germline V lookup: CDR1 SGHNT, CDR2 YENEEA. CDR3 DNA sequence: TGTGCCAGCAGCTTAGAGTCAAGAGAAGAGACCCAGTACTTC. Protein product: CASSLESREETQYF. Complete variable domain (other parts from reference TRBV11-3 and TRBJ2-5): EAGVVQSPRYKIIEKKQPVAFWCNPISGHNTLYWYLQNLGQGPELLIRYENEEAVDDSQLPKDRFSAERLKGVDSTLKIQPAELGDSAVYLCASSLESREETQYFGPGTRLLVL.

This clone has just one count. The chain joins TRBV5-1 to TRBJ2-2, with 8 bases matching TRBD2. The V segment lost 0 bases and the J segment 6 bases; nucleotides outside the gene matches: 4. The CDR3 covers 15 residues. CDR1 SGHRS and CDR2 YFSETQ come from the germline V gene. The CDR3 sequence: CASSLGKGLAGELFF. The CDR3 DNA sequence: TGCGCCAGCAGCTTGGGAAAGGGACTAGCCGGGGAGCTGTTTTTT.

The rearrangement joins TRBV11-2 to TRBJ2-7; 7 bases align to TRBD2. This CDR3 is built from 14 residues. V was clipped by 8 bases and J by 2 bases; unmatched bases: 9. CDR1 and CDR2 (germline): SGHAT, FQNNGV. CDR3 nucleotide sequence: TGTGCCAGCGGGAGGGCGGCCGGGCCCTACGAGCAGTACTTC. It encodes CASGRAAGPYEQYF.

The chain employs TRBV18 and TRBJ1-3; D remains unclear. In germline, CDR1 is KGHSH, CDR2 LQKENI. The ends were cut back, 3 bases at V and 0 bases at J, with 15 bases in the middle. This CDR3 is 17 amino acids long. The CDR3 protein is CASSPSPAISSGNTIYF. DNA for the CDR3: TGTGCCAGCTCACCCTCGCCCGCGATAAGCTCTGGAAACACCATATATTTT.

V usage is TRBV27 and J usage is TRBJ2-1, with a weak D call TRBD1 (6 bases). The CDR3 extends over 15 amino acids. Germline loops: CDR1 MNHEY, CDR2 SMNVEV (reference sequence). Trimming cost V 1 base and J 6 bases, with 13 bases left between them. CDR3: CASSLFQGNGNEQFF. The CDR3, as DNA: TGTGCCAGCAGTTTATTCCAGGGGAACGGCAATGAGCAGTTCTTC.

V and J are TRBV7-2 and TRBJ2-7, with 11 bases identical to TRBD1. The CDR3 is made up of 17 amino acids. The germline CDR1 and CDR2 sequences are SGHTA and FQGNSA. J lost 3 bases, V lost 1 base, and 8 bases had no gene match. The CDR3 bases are TGTGCCAGCAGCTTAGATAGGACAGGGGGCGTCCTCTACGAGCAGTACTTC. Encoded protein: CASSLDRTGGVLYEQYF. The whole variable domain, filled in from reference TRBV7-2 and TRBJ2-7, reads GAGVSQSPSNKVTEKGKDVELRCDPISGHTALYWYRQSLGQGLEFLIYFQGNSAPDKSGLPSDRFSAERTGGSVSTLTIQRTQQEDSAVYLCASSLDRTGGVLYEQYFGPGTRLTVT.

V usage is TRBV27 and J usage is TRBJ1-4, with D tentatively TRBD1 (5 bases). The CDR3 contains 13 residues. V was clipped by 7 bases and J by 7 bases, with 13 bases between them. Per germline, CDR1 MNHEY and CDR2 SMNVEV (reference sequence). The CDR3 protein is CASTRVEGEKLFF. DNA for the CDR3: TGTGCCAGCACCAGGGTTGAAGGTGAAAAACTGTTTTTT.

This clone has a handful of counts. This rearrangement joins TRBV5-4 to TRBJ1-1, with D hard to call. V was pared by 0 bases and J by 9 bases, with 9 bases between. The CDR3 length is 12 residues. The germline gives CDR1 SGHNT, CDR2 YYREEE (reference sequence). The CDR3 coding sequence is TGTGCCAGCAGCTTGGATGTGGCCAAAGCTTTCTTT. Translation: CASSLDVAKAFF.

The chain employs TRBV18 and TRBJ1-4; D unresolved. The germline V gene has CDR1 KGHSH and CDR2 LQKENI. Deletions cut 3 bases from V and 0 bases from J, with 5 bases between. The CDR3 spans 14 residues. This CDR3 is CASSPYATNEKLFF. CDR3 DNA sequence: TGTGCCAGCTCACCCTATGCAACTAATGAAAAACTGTTTTTT. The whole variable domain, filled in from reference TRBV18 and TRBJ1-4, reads NAGVMQNPRHLVRRRGQEARLRCSPMKGHSHVYWYRQLPEEGLKFMVYLQKENIIDESGMPKERFSAEFPKEGPSILRIQQVVRGDSAAYFCASSPYATNEKLFFGSGTQLSVL.

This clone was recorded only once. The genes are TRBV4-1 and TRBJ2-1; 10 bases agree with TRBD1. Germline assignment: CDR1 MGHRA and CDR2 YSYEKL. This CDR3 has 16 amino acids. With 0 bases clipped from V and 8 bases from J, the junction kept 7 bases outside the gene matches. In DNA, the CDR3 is TGCGCCAGCAGCCAAGAATTGACAGGGGGCTTGGATGAGCAGTTCTTC. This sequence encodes CASSQELTGGLDEQFF.

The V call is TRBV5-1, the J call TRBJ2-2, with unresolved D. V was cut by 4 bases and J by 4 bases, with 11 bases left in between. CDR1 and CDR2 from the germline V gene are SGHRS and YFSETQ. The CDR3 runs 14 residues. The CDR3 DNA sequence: TGCGCCAGCAGCACTGACATTACCACCGGGGAGCTGTTTTTT. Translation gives CASSTDITTGELFF.

The CDR3 reads CASKGFTGGYGYTF. In nucleotides, the CDR3 is TGTGCCAGTAAAGGTTTCACCGGGGGCTATGGCTACACCTTC. The chain couples TRBV19 to TRBJ1-2; possible D gene TRBD1, 5 bases. This CDR3 comprises 14 residues. Germline CDR1 reads LNHDA; CDR2 reads SQIVND (reference sequence). V shed 7 bases and J shed 4 bases, with 16 bases lying between them.

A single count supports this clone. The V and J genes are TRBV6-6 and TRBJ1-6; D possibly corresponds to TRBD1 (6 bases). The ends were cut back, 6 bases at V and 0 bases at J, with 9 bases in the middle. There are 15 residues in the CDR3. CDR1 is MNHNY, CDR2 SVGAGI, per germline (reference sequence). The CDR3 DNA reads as TGTGCCAGCAGAGACAGGAGCTCCTATAATTCACCCCTCCACTTT. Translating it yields CASRDRSSYNSPLHF.

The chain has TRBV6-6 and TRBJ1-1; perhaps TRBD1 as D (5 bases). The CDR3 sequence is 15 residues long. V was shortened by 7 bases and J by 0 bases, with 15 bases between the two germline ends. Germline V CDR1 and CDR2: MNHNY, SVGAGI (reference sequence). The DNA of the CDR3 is TGTGCCAGCAACCCACACGACAGACTGAACACTGAAGCTTTCTTT. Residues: CASNPHDRLNTEAFF.

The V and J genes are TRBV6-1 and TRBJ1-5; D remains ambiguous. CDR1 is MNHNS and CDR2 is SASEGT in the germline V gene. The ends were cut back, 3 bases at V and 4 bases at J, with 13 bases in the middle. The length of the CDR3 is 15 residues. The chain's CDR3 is CASSEYGGGNQPQHF. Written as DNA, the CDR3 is TGTGCCAGCAGTGAGTACGGCGGCGGAAATCAGCCCCAGCATTTT.

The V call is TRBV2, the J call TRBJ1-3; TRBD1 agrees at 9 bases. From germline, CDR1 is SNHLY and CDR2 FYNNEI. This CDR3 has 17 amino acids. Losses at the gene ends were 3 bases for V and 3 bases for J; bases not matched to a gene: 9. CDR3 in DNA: TGTGCCAGCAGTGACAGACTGGACAGGGGCGGTGGAAACACCATATATTTT. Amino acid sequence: CASSDRLDRGGGNTIYF.

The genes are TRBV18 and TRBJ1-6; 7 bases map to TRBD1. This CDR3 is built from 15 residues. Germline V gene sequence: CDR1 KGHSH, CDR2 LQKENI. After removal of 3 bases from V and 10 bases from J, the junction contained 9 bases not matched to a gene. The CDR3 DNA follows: TGTGCCAGCTCACCCAAACAGGGGATAGAATCACCCCTCCACTTT. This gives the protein CASSPKQGIESPLHF.

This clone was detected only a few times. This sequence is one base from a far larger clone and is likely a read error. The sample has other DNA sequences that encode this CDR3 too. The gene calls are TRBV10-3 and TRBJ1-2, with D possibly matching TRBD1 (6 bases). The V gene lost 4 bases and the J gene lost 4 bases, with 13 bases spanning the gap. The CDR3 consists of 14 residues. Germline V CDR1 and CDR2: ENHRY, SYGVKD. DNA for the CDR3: TGTGCCATCAGTGTCGATCGGGACACCTATGGCTACACCTTC. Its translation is CAISVDRDTYGYTF.

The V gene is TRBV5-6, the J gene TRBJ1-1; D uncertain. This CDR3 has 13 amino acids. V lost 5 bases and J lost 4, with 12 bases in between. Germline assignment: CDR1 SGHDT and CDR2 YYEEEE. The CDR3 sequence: CASRQSSGTEAFF. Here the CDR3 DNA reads TGTGCCAGCAGGCAATCATCAGGCACTGAAGCTTTCTTT.

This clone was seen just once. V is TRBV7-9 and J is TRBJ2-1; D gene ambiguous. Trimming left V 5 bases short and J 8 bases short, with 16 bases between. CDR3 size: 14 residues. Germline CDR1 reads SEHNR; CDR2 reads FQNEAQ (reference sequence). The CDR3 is CASSPNSVGHEQFF. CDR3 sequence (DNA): TGTGCCAGCAGCCCCAATTCGGTTGGTCATGAGCAGTTCTTC.